Presented here are 29 T cell receptor beta chains from one specimen sequenced in a study of regulatory T cells in long-lasting Graves disease. Combining iRepertoire HTBI primers with Arm-PCR of CDR3 regions, the authors built TCR beta libraries. TCRdb called the multiplex PCR reads again in MiXCR, with one record for every CDR3 protein. The sample has 300,000 to 500,000 distinct CDR3 sequences; under 25% are singletons. Specified time point: persistent/refractory GD, antithyroid drugs over 5 years with positive TRAb. Generation of the TCR library employed RNA extracted from PBMCs. This material consisted of peripheral blood mononuclear cells (PBMCs), taken when the disease was refractory, from a patient treated with antithyroid drugs. The receptor set was obtained from a female donor with Graves disease.

Only a few counts were recorded for this clonotype. This rearrangement joins TRBV7-9 to TRBJ2-7; no clear D gene. The germline V gene encodes CDR1 SEHNR and CDR2 FQNEAQ (reference sequence). Trimming left V 5 bases short and J 5 bases short, with 7 bases between. The CDR3 has 11 residues. The CDR3 spells CASSALDEQYF. The DNA of the CDR3 is TGTGCCAGCAGCGCGCTCGACGAGCAGTACTTC.

V is TRBV10-3 and J is TRBJ2-5; weak D call: TRBD2 (5 bases). The CDR3 consists of 15 residues. Germline V lookup: CDR1 ENHRY, CDR2 SYGVKD. The V end lost 5 bases, the J end lost 2 bases, and 15 bases lay between the germline ends. This CDR3 is CAISSVGSSQETQYF. CDR3 DNA sequence: TGTGCCATCAGTTCTGTAGGGAGCAGTCAAGAGACCCAGTACTTC.

The table lists this clonotype with a few counts. V gene TRBV20-1 combines with J gene TRBJ2-7, with 7 bases lining up with TRBD2. The CDR3 has 11 amino acids. From germline, CDR1 is DFQATT and CDR2 SNEGSKA (reference sequence). J gave up 8 bases and V 3 bases, and 4 bases lay outside the gene matches. The CDR3, as DNA: TGCAGTGCTAGGAGGGGAGGGCAGCAGTACTTC. Protein sequence: CSARRGGQQYF.

This clonotype was detected a few times. V usage is TRBV6-1 and J usage is TRBJ1-1; D perhaps matches TRBD1 (5 bases). The CDR3 spans 15 residues. The germline gives CDR1 MNHNS, CDR2 SASEGT. The V end was cut by 7 bases, the J end by 6 bases, with 21 bases between. This CDR3 reads CASIPSESGRSEAFF. The CDR3 coding sequence is TGTGCCAGCATCCCCTCGGAGTCGGGACGGTCTGAAGCTTTCTTT.

This chain joins TRBV12-3 or TRBV12-4 and TRBJ1-5, with a weak D call TRBD1 (5 bases). This CDR3 spans 15 amino acids. V lost 5 bases, J lost 4 bases, and 15 bases lay in between. The CDR3 region is CASSQYDSGNQPQHF. The CDR3 DNA reads as TGTGCCAGCAGTCAATACGACAGTGGTAATCAGCCCCAGCATTTT.

This clonotype was recorded once. The V call is TRBV2, the J call TRBJ2-1; TRBD1 matches 10 bases. Germline trimming cut 6 bases from V and 6 bases from J; bases unmatched to any gene: 8. This CDR3 is 15 amino acids long. Germline V gene lookup returns CDR1 SNHLY and CDR2 FYNNEI. The CDR3, as DNA: TGTGCCAGCAGGGCCGGGACAGGGGTCCTCAATGAGCAGTTCTTC. It is translated as CASRAGTGVLNEQFF.

The CDR3 protein is CAWATGGQKAFF. DNA of the CDR3: TGTGCCTGGGCGACAGGGGGCCAAAAAGCTTTCTTT. The chain uses TRBV30 and TRBJ1-1, with TRBD1 identical over 10 bases. The V segment lost 5 bases and the J segment 9 bases; nucleotides outside the gene matches: 6. CDR1 GTSNPN and CDR2 SVGIG come from the germline V gene (reference sequence). The CDR3 consists of 12 residues.

The table lists this clonotype with a few counts. The chain joins TRBV4-1 to TRBJ1-2; D remains unclear. Germline lookup yields CDR1 MGHRA and CDR2 YSYEKL. Trimming removed 0 bases at V and 4 bases at J, with 3 bases between. CDR3 length: 12 residues. CDR3 sequence (DNA): TGCGCCAGCAGCCAAGAAGCCTATGGCTACACCTTC. Protein product: CASSQEAYGYTF.

This clonotype was detected ten times or more. The chain is built from TRBV3-1 and TRBJ2-5, with TRBD1 as a possible D gene (6 bases). CDR1 LGHDT and CDR2 YNNKEL come from the germline V gene (reference sequence). Trimming took off 7 bases at V and 4 bases at J, with 13 bases between the two ends. There are 13 residues in the CDR3. CDR3 amino acids: CASTQGRGETQYF. The CDR3 DNA reads as TGTGCCAGCACACAGGGTCGGGGAGAGACCCAGTACTTC.

This clonotype was observed at least ten times. V usage is TRBV19 and J usage is TRBJ1-1; 9 nucleotides align to TRBD1. Germline CDR1 is LNHDA and CDR2 is SQIVND (reference sequence). This CDR3 is 14 amino acids long. V was pared by 5 bases and J by 6 bases, with 7 bases of the junction left unmatched. CDR3 DNA: TGTGCCAGTAGTCGGGACAGGGATGTAGCTGAAGCTTTCTTT. Encoded protein: CASSRDRDVAEAFF.

This clonotype was seen many times. The chain employs TRBV11-2 and TRBJ2-5; D ambiguous. Trimming took 2 bases from V and 5 from J, leaving 9 bases between them. The CDR3 is made up of 13 amino acids. Germline loops: CDR1 SGHAT, CDR2 FQNNGV. The CDR3 nucleotides are TGTGCCAGCAGCTTAAGTGGGAAGGAGACCCAGTACTTC. Translating gives CASSLSGKETQYF.

This clonotype was found a few times. The rearrangement joins TRBV3-1 to TRBJ2-7; D gene unclear. The CDR3 is 15 residues long. Trimming took off 4 bases at V and 0 bases at J, with 13 bases between the two ends. The germline CDR1 and CDR2 sequences are LGHDT and YNNKEL (reference sequence). Written as DNA, the CDR3 is TGTGCCAGCAGCCTAGACGGAAGTCACTCCTACGAGCAGTACTTC. This codes for CASSLDGSHSYEQYF.

The chain links TRBV20-1 to TRBJ2-7; the match to TRBD2 covers 10 bases. Looked up from germline, CDR1 is DFQATT and CDR2 is SNEGSKA (reference sequence). The CDR3 consists of 14 residues. The V gene end was trimmed by 4 bases and the J gene end by 6 bases; junction bases not matched to a gene: 9. The CDR3 nucleotides read TGCAGTGCTATGAGGAGCGGGAGGGCCACCGAGCAGTACTTC. It codes for CSAMRSGRATEQYF.

This clonotype was detected only a few times. The chain joins TRBV6-2 or TRBV6-3 to TRBJ2-7, with a weak D call TRBD1 (8 bases). CDR1 and CDR2 (germline): MNHEY, SVGEGT. CDR3 length equals 15 residues. Between the trimmed V and J ends, which lost 7 bases and 6 bases, there was a span of 22 bases. The CDR3 DNA reads as TGTGCCAGCATCATTGGACAGGGACTAACCAGCGAGCAGTACTTC. Translated: CASIIGQGLTSEQYF.

The chain employs TRBV10-1 and TRBJ1-1; D unclear. This CDR3 is built from 13 residues. The V end was cut by 4 bases, the J end by 1 base, with 7 bases between. Germline CDR1 and CDR2: WNHNN and SYGVQD (reference sequence). For the CDR3, the DNA is TGCGCCAGCAGTGTGCTAAAGAACACTGAAGCTTTCTTT. Amino acid sequence: CASSVLKNTEAFF.

The V and J genes are TRBV28 and TRBJ1-2; no reliable D call. The CDR3 is made up of 12 amino acids. Trimming removed 5 bases from V and 4 bases from J, with 8 bases in between. Germline V lookup: CDR1 MDHEN, CDR2 SYDVKM. The CDR3 nucleotides are TGTGCCAGCAGTGACAAGGGCTATGGCTACACCTTC. It specifies CASSDKGYGYTF.

This clonotype was picked up many times. This rearrangement joins TRBV28 to TRBJ1-5, with D uncertain. The V and J ends lost 2 bases and 4 bases respectively, with 9 bases between them. The CDR3 length is 14 residues. Germline CDR1 reads MDHEN; CDR2 reads SYDVKM. CDR3 sequence (DNA): TGTGCCAGCAGTTTAAGACAAATTAATCAGCCCCAGCATTTT. Translating gives CASSLRQINQPQHF.

As concerns this clonotype: This sequence may be a read error, since a much larger clone differs from it by one base. The rearrangement uses TRBV12-3 or TRBV12-4 and TRBJ2-3; D is perhaps TRBD2 (6 bases). This CDR3 contains 18 residues. V lost 0 bases and J 1 base, leaving 17 bases between the germline ends. CDR3 region: CASSLAPAGSGRTDTQYF. In nucleotides, the CDR3 is TGTGCCAGCAGTTTAGCTCCCGCGGGGAGCGGACGCACAGATACGCAGTATTTT.

The chain combines TRBV20-1 with TRBJ2-7; no clear D gene. Germline CDR1 is DFQATT and CDR2 is SNEGSKA (reference sequence). Trimming shortened V by 3 bases and J by 5 bases, and 20 bases separated the two germline ends. The CDR3 is made up of 15 amino acids. This chain's CDR3 is CSASLTFSPLDEQYF. The CDR3 nucleotides are TGCAGTGCTAGTCTTACGTTCAGCCCCCTGGACGAGCAGTACTTC.

This clonotype was seen a handful of times. The chain combines TRBV13 with TRBJ1-1, with 9 bases matching TRBD1. Germline CDR1 is PRHDT and CDR2 is FYEKMQ (reference sequence). CDR3 size: 15 residues. The V and J ends lost 5 bases and 5 bases, in that order; junction bases with no gene match: 9. As DNA, the CDR3 is TGTGCCAGCAGCCCGGGGACAGGGCTACGGACTGAAGCTTTCTTT. Translating gives CASSPGTGLRTEAFF.

The chain joins TRBV7-8 to TRBJ2-2; 7 nucleotides match TRBD2. This CDR3 has 14 amino acids. V dropped 6 bases and J dropped 5; count of bases not matched to a gene: 6. CDR1 and CDR2 from the germline V gene are SGHVS and FQNEAQ. The DNA for the CDR3 is TGTGCCAGCAGACAGAAAGCGGGAACCGGGGAGCTGTTTTTT. The encoded protein is CASRQKAGTGELFF.

The chain combines TRBV29-1 with TRBJ1-5; TRBD1 is a possible D gene (6 bases). Germline loops: CDR1 SQVTM, CDR2 ANQGSEA. The V end was cut by 2 bases, the J end by 4 bases, with 9 bases between. The CDR3 is 13 residues long. CDR3 amino acids: CSVETGRNQPQHF. CDR3 bases: TGCAGCGTTGAAACAGGGAGGAATCAGCCCCAGCATTTT.

The sample holds many counts of this clonotype. The rearrangement links TRBV24-1 to TRBJ2-7; D unclear. The length of the CDR3 is 14 residues. V was trimmed by 2 bases and J by 1 base, leaving 8 bases between them. Germline V lookup: CDR1 KGHDR, CDR2 SFDVKD. The CDR3 DNA follows: TGTGCCACCAGTGATTACCCGAATTCCTACGAGCAGTACTTC. As protein: CATSDYPNSYEQYF.

This clonotype was detected many times. The chain has TRBV13 and TRBJ2-2, with TRBD2 matching over 10 bases. J gave up 4 bases and V 0 bases, and 5 bases lay outside the gene matches. The germline gives CDR1 PRHDT, CDR2 FYEKMQ (reference sequence). CDR3 size: 17 residues. CDR3 nucleotide sequence: TGTGCCAGCAGCTTAGGCCCTACTAGCGGGACCACCGGGGAGCTGTTTTTT. Residues: CASSLGPTSGTTGELFF.

This chain links TRBV5-1 with TRBJ1-2; 7 bases are a match to TRBD1. Germline V lookup: CDR1 SGHRS, CDR2 YFSETQ. CDR3 length: 13 amino acids. V shed 4 bases and J 5 bases; nucleotides not matched to a gene: 5. CDR3 bases: TGCGCCAGCAGCCCAATGACAGGGTATGGCTACACCTTC. It is translated as CASSPMTGYGYTF. The complete variable domain, with remaining parts taken from reference TRBV5-1 and TRBJ1-2, reads KAGVTQTPRYLIKTRGQQVTLSCSPISGHRSVSWYQQTPGQGLQFLFEYFSETQRNKGNFPGRFSGRQFSNSRSEMNVSTLELGDSALYLCASSPMTGYGYTFGSGTRLTVV.

This clonotype was recorded a few times. The chain is built from TRBV3-1 and TRBJ2-7; perhaps TRBD1 as D (5 bases). CDR1 is LGHDT, CDR2 YNNKEL, per germline (reference sequence). V was pared by 2 bases and J by 7 bases, with 18 bases between. The CDR3 totals 15 residues. CDR3 DNA: TGTGCCAGCAGCCAAAGCGCACAGCCGAAGGGGGAGCAGTACTTC. Its protein is CASSQSAQPKGEQYF.

This clonotype was found many times. This chain joins TRBV30 and TRBJ2-7, with unresolved D. This CDR3 contains 13 residues. From germline, CDR1 is GTSNPN and CDR2 SVGIG (reference sequence). The V and J ends lost 1 base and 5 bases respectively, with 12 bases between them. The DNA for the CDR3 is TGTGCCTGGAGTGGGCATAAAGGCGACGAGCAGTACTTC. Translation: CAWSGHKGDEQYF. Variable domain in full (rest from reference TRBV30 and TRBJ2-7): SQTIHQWPATLVQPVGSPLSLECTVEGTSNPNLYWYRQAAGRGLQLLFYSVGIGQISSEVPQNLSASRPQDRQFILSSKKLLLSDSGFYLCAWSGHKGDEQYFGPGTRLTVT.

There are many counts of this clonotype. The chain links TRBV6-1 to TRBJ2-5; D unresolved. The CDR3 totals 14 residues. Germline CDR1 MNHNS, CDR2 SASEGT. Trimming pared 6 bases from V and 0 bases from J, leaving 11 bases between. The CDR3 protein is CASSTGRNQETQYF. CDR3 nucleotides: TGTGCCAGCAGCACCGGACGGAACCAAGAGACCCAGTACTTC.

This clonotype was counted a few times. The chain employs TRBV20-1 and TRBJ2-1; TRBD1 or TRBD2 may be the D gene (6 bases each). The CDR3 has 14 residues. Trimming stripped 4 bases from V and 10 bases from J, with 20 bases between. The germline V gene encodes CDR1 DFQATT and CDR2 SNEGSKA (reference sequence). CDR3 amino acids: CSATSGGPYWEQFF. CDR3 DNA sequence: TGCAGTGCTACCAGTGGGGGGCCCTATTGGGAGCAGTTCTTC.